The text below deals with one T cell receptor beta chain. Its antigen is not known. To make TCR beta libraries, researchers used iRepertoire HTBI primers and Arm-PCR of CDR3 regions. TCRdb re-called the multiplex PCR reads through MiXCR, storing one row per CDR3 protein. The table shows about 420,000 distinct CDR3 sequences, with about a quarter occurring only once. Time point of the sample: persistent/refractory GD, antithyroid drugs over 5 years with positive TRAb. RNA isolated from PBMCs was used to make the TCR library. The data stem from a study of regulatory T cells in long-lasting Graves disease. Background on the study: Graves' disease counted as persistent after over 5 years of antithyroid drugs with positive TSH receptor antibodies. Overall study results and limits: Newly diagnosed Graves' patients exceeded persistent ones in TCR diversity. It is possible that accuracy was reduced by the small size of the sample. A greater number of public clonotypes (around 2,700) was shared by persistent patients than by new patients (about 890).

V lost 7 bases, J lost 6 bases, and 5 bases stayed unmatched. The CDR3 loop spans 13 amino acids. Germline assignment: CDR1 LNHDA and CDR2 SQIVND (reference sequence). The TCR originated in a female donor with Graves disease. This rearrangement joins TRBV19 to TRBJ2-5; 10 bases agree with TRBD2. This specimen was peripheral blood mononuclear cells (PBMCs), taken when the disease was refractory, from a patient treated with antithyroid drugs. CDR3 DNA: TGTGCCAGTACGACTAGCGGGTTACAGACCCAGTACTTC. Its protein is CASTTSGLQTQYF.